This TCR beta chain derives from a study of shared clonotypes between healthy human individuals. Points from the study as a whole: A few donors had around 5% of their naive CD4 clonotypes in common. Richness estimates generally favored naive over memory subsets.

In germline, CDR1 is LNHNV, CDR2 YYDKDF (reference sequence). With 1 base clipped from V and 4 bases from J, the junction kept 3 bases outside the gene matches. CDR3 length equals 14 residues. Of note for this clone: The target antigen is unknown.

Assay used: immunoSEQ multiplex PCR; TCRdb lists only in-frame clones, some missing. The repertoire holds about 600,000 clones, with 97% as singletons. Sequencing used naive CD4+ T cells sorted from blood. The subset was: CD45RA+ positively selected. This sequence was found in a woman under 40 in good health. The genes are TRBV15 and TRBJ2-7; 8 nucleotides match TRBD2. CDR3 protein: CATSRAGGTYEQYF. The CDR3 DNA sequence: TGTGCCACCAGCAGAGCGGGAGGGACGTACGAGCAGTACTTC.